Below are 9 T cell receptor beta chains sequenced from a single sample in a study of CD8+CD57+ T cells in acquired aplastic anemia. According to the study, genomic DNA was the template for TCR beta VDJ and CDR3 profiling. TCRdb independently ran MiXCR on the reads; one entry per CDR3 protein. The profile shows about 160,000 distinct CDR3 sequences, around 40% of them singletons. The specimen was sorted CD4+, CD8+, or CD8+CD57+ T cells (not recorded which) from PBMCs. The receptors come from a human donor in good health.

The V call is TRBV7-9, the J call TRBJ1-6; D gene unclear. Germline-derived CDR1 and CDR2 are SEHNR and FQNEAQ (reference sequence). The V end was cut by 5 bases, the J end by 4 bases, with 3 bases between. This CDR3 region has 12 residues. This CDR3 is CASSEYNSPLHF. The CDR3 region has the DNA TGTGCCAGCAGCGAATATAATTCACCCCTCCACTTT.

The chain carries TRBV5-1 and TRBJ2-7; 9 bases line up with TRBD1. CDR1 is SGHRS, CDR2 YFSETQ, per germline. CDR3 length: 17 residues. Trimming took 5 bases from V and 3 from J; bases not matched to a gene: 15. The CDR3 spells CASRKDRGTPEDYEQYF. Here the CDR3 DNA reads TGCGCCAGCAGGAAGGACAGGGGAACCCCCGAGGACTACGAGCAGTACTTC.

This clonotype was seen only a few times. V and J are TRBV7-8 and TRBJ1-5; perhaps TRBD1 as D (6 bases). Germline V gives CDR1 SGHVS, CDR2 FQNEAQ. Between the trimmed V and J ends, which lost 6 bases and 6 bases, there was a span of 15 bases. The CDR3 totals 14 residues. The CDR3 DNA reads as TGTGCCAGCAGTCCCCAGGCAGGGGTTCAGCCCCAGCATTTT. This sequence encodes CASSPQAGVQPQHF.

This clonotype was seen only a few times. The CDR3 coding sequence is TGTGCCACCAGCAGAGAGAGACATATACTAGAGCAGTACTTC. Translated: CATSRERHILEQYF. V and J are TRBV15 and TRBJ2-7; unclear D gene. This CDR3 has 14 amino acids. Between the trimmed V and J ends, which lost 0 bases and 7 bases, there was a span of 13 bases. Germline CDR1 LNHNV, CDR2 YYDKDF (reference sequence).

This chain connects TRBV7-8 to TRBJ2-5; 9 bases fit TRBD1. The CDR3 has 15 amino acids. Germline CDR1 and CDR2: SGHVS and FQNEAQ. The V segment lost 0 bases and the J segment 2 bases; nucleotides outside the gene matches: 1. The CDR3 reads CASSLAGQGQETQYF. CDR3 in DNA: TGTGCCAGCAGCTTAGCAGGACAGGGGCAAGAGACCCAGTACTTC.

Note on this clonotype: Because it lacks the conserved phenylalanine or tryptophan at the end, this CDR3 is likely a read error. The limits of the CDR3 on the DNA are not certain, so only TCRdb's listed CDR3 is given. The chain uses TRBV6-1 and TRBJ1-2. In germline, CDR1 is MNHNS, CDR2 SASEGT. A total of 14 residues make up the CDR3, ends included. CDR3 loop: CASSEARGPDILFV.

V gene TRBV2 combines with J gene TRBJ1-1; D unresolved. Germline V gene lookup returns CDR1 SNHLY and CDR2 FYNNEI. Trimming cost V 3 bases and J 1 base, with 6 bases left between them. The CDR3 runs to 13 residues. The CDR3, as DNA: TGTGCCAGCAGTGATTGGGGGAACACTGAAGCTTTCTTT. It is translated as CASSDWGNTEAFF.

DNA for the CDR3: TGTGCCAGCAGTATCGCAGGGTCGGTGAGCAATCAGCCCCAGCATTTT. Residues: CASSIAGSVSNQPQHF. The chain carries TRBV27 and TRBJ1-5; perhaps TRBD1 as D (5 bases). CDR1 and CDR2 (germline): MNHEY, SMNVEV (reference sequence). The V end was cut by 5 bases, the J end by 1 base, with 15 bases between. CDR3 length equals 16 residues.

This clonotype was counted at least ten times. For the CDR3, the DNA is TGTGCCAGTAGTATAGGAGGGGGTAACAATCAGCCCCAGCATTTT. This gives the protein CASSIGGGNNQPQHF. V usage is TRBV19 and J usage is TRBJ1-5; D might be TRBD1 (6 bases). Looked up from germline, CDR1 is LNHDA and CDR2 is SQIVND (reference sequence). The germline V and J ends were trimmed by 1 base and 3 bases, with 10 bases remaining between them. The CDR3 contains 15 residues. Together with reference TRBV19 and TRBJ1-5, the CDR3 gives the full variable domain: DGGITQSPKYLFRKEGQNVTLSCEQNLNHDAMYWYRQDPGQGLRLIYYSQIVNDFQKGDIAEGYSVSREKKESFPLTVTSAQKNPTAFYLCASSIGGGNNQPQHFGDGTRLSIL.